The 26 T cell receptor beta chains in this list originate from one sample, sequenced in a study of graft-versus-host responses after intestinal transplantation. No antigens are known for them. Produced via immunoSEQ multiplex PCR; TCRdb's table is partial and in-frame only. The data hold some 90,000 clones, with 85% to 90% observed a single time. The sample in question was unstimulated CD4+ T cells sorted from spleen or lymph node cells, obtained before intestinal transplant. These receptors were obtained from a human donor who received an intestinal transplant.

V gene TRBV4-1 combines with J gene TRBJ1-6; D is ambiguous. The germline CDR1 and CDR2 sequences are MGHRA and YSYEKL. The CDR3 has 15 residues. V lost 1 base and J lost 6, with 10 bases in between. The CDR3 DNA reads TGCGCCAGCAGCCAAGTTCCCCAAGCTAATTCACCCCTCCACTTT. It codes for CASSQVPQANSPLHF.

This sequence joins TRBV10-3 and TRBJ2-1, with D maybe TRBD1 (6 bases). The CDR3 has 12 residues. Trimming pared 3 bases from V and 10 bases from J, leaving 10 bases between. Germline V gene lookup returns CDR1 ENHRY and CDR2 SYGVKD. Here the CDR3 DNA reads TGTGCCATCAGTGAAAACAGGGCCGAGCAGTTCTTC. This encodes CAISENRAEQFF.

The V gene is TRBV2, the J gene TRBJ2-5; possibly TRBD2 for D (6 bases). Germline CDR1 SNHLY, CDR2 FYNNEI. Trimming cost V 6 bases and J 0 bases, with 17 bases left between them. This CDR3 has 16 residues. The CDR3 spells CASRHGGRGNQETQYF. CDR3 coding DNA: TGTGCCAGCAGACACGGAGGACGGGGGAACCAAGAGACCCAGTACTTC.

This chain joins TRBV7-9 and TRBJ2-7, with 9 positions matching TRBD1. Germline CDR1 reads SEHNR; CDR2 reads FQNEAQ (reference sequence). The junction had 3 bases not matched to a gene; V was cut back by 4 bases and J by 2 bases. The CDR3 has 14 residues. This CDR3 is CASSSTGGAYEQYF. CDR3 sequence (DNA): TGTGCCAGCAGCTCCACAGGGGGCGCCTACGAGCAGTACTTC.

The V and J genes are TRBV7-9 and TRBJ1-1, with 10 bases aligning to TRBD1. The CDR3 runs 13 residues. The trim removed 5 bases at V and 4 bases at J, leaving 1 base unmatched. In germline, CDR1 is SEHNR, CDR2 FQNEAQ (reference sequence). CDR3 region: CASSDRGPTEAFF. The CDR3, as DNA: TGTGCCAGCAGCGACAGGGGGCCCACTGAAGCTTTCTTT.

This clone was counted only a few times. V and J are TRBV7-8 and TRBJ1-5, with a tentative D call TRBD1 (5 bases). The CDR3 totals 15 residues. V lost 3 bases, J lost 3 bases, and 12 bases lay in between. The germline CDR1 and CDR2 sequences are SGHVS and FQNEAQ. For the CDR3, the DNA is TGTGCCAGCAGCTTTCCGGGGGGACCCAATCAGCCCCAGCATTTT. This sequence encodes CASSFPGGPNQPQHF.

The chain links TRBV29-1 to TRBJ1-1; 8 bases fit TRBD1. This CDR3 is built from 18 residues. The germline gives CDR1 SQVTM, CDR2 ANQGSEA. Trimming took 4 bases from V and 2 from J; bases not matched to a gene: 18. This CDR3 reads CSVAMGFFGTGSNTEAFF. In DNA form, the CDR3 reads TGCAGCGTTGCGATGGGCTTTTTCGGGACAGGATCAAACACTGAAGCTTTCTTT.

The V call is TRBV5-6, the J call TRBJ2-7; 8 bases are a match to TRBD1. V shed 4 bases and J 2 bases; nucleotides not matched to a gene: 5. CDR3 length: 14 residues. Germline CDR1 and CDR2: SGHDT and YYEEEE. CDR3 nucleotide sequence: TGTGCCAGCAGCCAAGGGACAGGAGCCTACGAGCAGTACTTC. Amino acids: CASSQGTGAYEQYF. The full variable domain, in which reference TRBV5-6 and TRBJ2-7 provide the parts outside the CDR3, is DAGVTQSPTHLIKTRGQQVTLRCSPKSGHDTVSWYQQALGQGPQFIFQYYEEEERQRGNFPDRFSGHQFPNYSSELNVNALLLGDSALYLCASSQGTGAYEQYFGPGTRLTVT.

The chain uses TRBV19 and TRBJ2-7, with D possibly TRBD1 on 6 matching bases. The CDR3 consists of 13 residues. The germline V gene encodes CDR1 LNHDA and CDR2 SQIVND (reference sequence). Trimming took off 5 bases at V and 4 bases at J, with 12 bases between the two ends. The CDR3 sequence is CASSSGQSYEQYF. In nucleotides, the CDR3 is TGTGCCAGTAGTTCCGGACAGTCATACGAGCAGTACTTC.

The chain has TRBV10-3 and TRBJ1-1, with TRBD1 matching over 7 bases. The CDR3 runs to 16 residues. V dropped 2 bases and J dropped 1; count of bases not matched to a gene: 7. Germline CDR1 reads ENHRY; CDR2 reads SYGVKD. CDR3 coding DNA: TGTGCCATCAGTGAGCACCCGACAGGGACGAACACTGAAGCTTTCTTT. Translating it yields CAISEHPTGTNTEAFF.

The chain links TRBV7-9 to TRBJ2-1; the match to TRBD2 covers 7 bases. The CDR3 extends over 15 amino acids. V was clipped by 2 bases and J by 5 bases; unmatched bases: 6. CDR1 SEHNR and CDR2 FQNEAQ come from the germline V gene (reference sequence). As DNA, the CDR3 is TGTGCCAGCAGCTTATTGGGGACTACCCACAATGAGCAGTTCTTC. This encodes CASSLLGTTHNEQFF.

The gene calls are TRBV19 and TRBJ2-6, with TRBD2 matching 7 bases. V gave up 5 bases and J gave up 0 bases; unmatched junction bases: 7. The CDR3 is made up of 17 amino acids. Germline V gene sequence: CDR1 LNHDA, CDR2 SQIVND (reference sequence). The CDR3 DNA reads TGTGCCAGTAGTCCTCAAGCGGGGACCTCTGGGGCCAACGTCCTGACTTTC. It specifies CASSPQAGTSGANVLTF. Full variable domain (remainder filled in from reference TRBV19 and TRBJ2-6): DGGITQSPKYLFRKEGQNVTLSCEQNLNHDAMYWYRQDPGQGLRLIYYSQIVNDFQKGDIAEGYSVSREKKESFPLTVTSAQKNPTAFYLCASSPQAGTSGANVLTFGAGSRLTVL.

The chain employs TRBV5-4 and TRBJ2-1; 13 bases agree with TRBD2. J gave up 0 bases and V 4 bases, and 10 bases lay outside the gene matches. The CDR3 has 19 residues. CDR1 is SGHNT and CDR2 is YYREEE in the germline V gene (reference sequence). In nucleotides, the CDR3 is TGTGCCAGCAGCCAACCTTGGACTAGCGGGGGATACTCCTACAATGAGCAGTTCTTC. Protein product: CASSQPWTSGGYSYNEQFF.

The gene calls are TRBV2 and TRBJ2-1, with TRBD1 matching 7 bases. The CDR3 is 14 amino acids. CDR1 is SNHLY and CDR2 is FYNNEI in the germline V gene. With V trimmed by 4 bases and J by 2 bases, 2 bases remained unmatched. The CDR3 DNA sequence: TGTGCCAGCAGTGTCGGGACAGCCTACAATGAGCAGTTCTTC. Its translation: CASSVGTAYNEQFF.

The V call is TRBV4-2, the J call TRBJ2-3; weak D call: TRBD1 (6 bases). This CDR3 contains 16 residues. From germline, CDR1 is LGHNA and CDR2 YNFKEQ. Trimming pared 1 base from V and 0 bases from J, leaving 11 bases between. CDR3 protein: CASSQAPRGSTDTQYF. CDR3 sequence (DNA): TGTGCCAGCAGCCAAGCCCCCAGGGGAAGCACAGATACGCAGTATTTT.

The V and J genes are TRBV5-5 and TRBJ2-5, with 10 bases matching TRBD2. The CDR3 loop spans 16 amino acids. Germline CDR1 and CDR2: SGHKS and YYEKEE (reference sequence). V shed 4 bases, J shed 5 bases, and the junction held 11 bases outside the gene matches. This CDR3 reads CASSITSGVPRETQYF. As DNA, the CDR3 is TGTGCCAGCAGCATCACTAGCGGGGTGCCCCGGGAGACCCAGTACTTC.

V gene TRBV2 combines with J gene TRBJ2-3; 8 nucleotides match TRBD2. Losses at the gene ends were 6 bases for V and 0 bases for J; bases not matched to a gene: 5. CDR1 is SNHLY and CDR2 is FYNNEI in the germline V gene. The CDR3 consists of 15 residues. For the CDR3, the DNA is TGTGCCAGCAGCCCAAGGACTAGCAGCACAGATACGCAGTATTTT. Protein sequence: CASSPRTSSTDTQYF.

This chain uses TRBV10-2 with TRBJ1-1, with TRBD1 identical over 10 bases. The CDR3 length is 18 residues. Germline CDR1 and CDR2: WSHSY and SAAADI. V was clipped by 4 bases and J by 0 bases; unmatched bases: 11. In nucleotides, the CDR3 is TGCGCCAGCAGTGGGAAGGGACAGGGGATCGGCTTGAACACTGAAGCTTTCTTT. It specifies CASSGKGQGIGLNTEAFF.

This chain links TRBV10-3 with TRBJ2-1, with 10 nucleotides matching TRBD2. Per the germline V gene, CDR1 is ENHRY and CDR2 is SYGVKD. V gave up 4 bases and J gave up 10 bases; unmatched junction bases: 10. This CDR3 comprises 15 residues. Here the CDR3 reads CAISGPERGGSEQFF. The CDR3 DNA sequence: TGTGCCATCAGTGGCCCTGAGCGGGGGGGAAGCGAGCAGTTCTTC.

This chain uses TRBV13 with TRBJ1-2, with 8 positions matching TRBD1. V gave up 5 bases and J gave up 4 bases; unmatched junction bases: 6. This CDR3 is built from 14 residues. Germline V gene sequence: CDR1 PRHDT, CDR2 FYEKMQ (reference sequence). The CDR3 region is CASSPRTGSYGYTF. For the CDR3, the DNA is TGTGCCAGCAGCCCTCGGACAGGGAGCTATGGCTACACCTTC.

This chain uses TRBV6-5 with TRBJ1-5; D might be TRBD1 (5 bases). This CDR3 is 15 amino acids long. Germline-derived CDR1 and CDR2 are MNHEY and SVGAGI. V gave up 0 bases and J gave up 5 bases, with 11 bases separating them. This chain's CDR3 is CASSYSRRADQPQHF. As DNA, the CDR3 is TGTGCCAGCAGTTACTCCCGCAGGGCCGATCAGCCCCAGCATTTT.

V usage is TRBV5-4 and J usage is TRBJ2-5; TRBD1 agrees at 7 bases. V trimming: 2 bases; J trimming: 7 bases; junction bases outside the gene matches: 11. Germline V gene sequence: CDR1 SGHNT, CDR2 YYREEE (reference sequence). The CDR3 runs 15 residues. The chain's CDR3 is CASSLQGTTSGTQYF. The CDR3 nucleotides are TGTGCCAGCAGCTTACAGGGGACAACATCCGGGACCCAGTACTTC. The full variable domain, with the rest looked up from reference TRBV5-4 and TRBJ2-5, is ETGVTQSPTHLIKTRGQQVTLRCSSQSGHNTVSWYQQALGQGPQFIFQYYREEENGRGNFPPRFSGLQFPNYSSELNVNALELDDSALYLCASSLQGTTSGTQYFGPGTRLLVL.

The chain combines TRBV4-2 with TRBJ2-3; D is uncertain. Germline V CDR1 and CDR2: LGHNA, YNFKEQ. This CDR3 has 15 residues. Trimming took 0 bases from V and 2 from J, leaving 9 bases between them. Written as DNA, the CDR3 is TGTGCCAGCAGCCAAGACTCTAAAGCCACAGATACGCAGTATTTT. Amino acid sequence: CASSQDSKATDTQYF.

In DNA form, the CDR3 reads TGCGCCAGCAGCTTGGACGGTAGCGGGGGGAGGGGTGAGCAGTTCTTC. The encoded protein is CASSLDGSGGRGEQFF. J is TRBJ2-1 and V is TRBV5-1, with TRBD2 matching over 10 bases. The V gene end was trimmed by 0 bases and the J gene end by 9 bases; junction bases not matched to a gene: 9. This CDR3 is 16 amino acids long. Germline loops: CDR1 SGHRS, CDR2 YFSETQ. Using reference TRBV5-1 and TRBJ2-1 for the parts outside the CDR3, the full variable domain is KAGVTQTPRYLIKTRGQQVTLSCSPISGHRSVSWYQQTPGQGLQFLFEYFSETQRNKGNFPGRFSGRQFSNSRSEMNVSTLELGDSALYLCASSLDGSGGRGEQFFGPGTRLTVL.

This chain uses TRBV9 with TRBJ2-7; D not resolved. Trimming took 4 bases from V and 3 from J, leaving 14 bases between them. The CDR3 length is 14 residues. CDR1 is SGDLS and CDR2 is YYNGEE in the germline V gene. The DNA of the CDR3 is TGTGCCAGCAGCCCCCTCCTAGGAGACTACGAGCAGTACTTC. Translation: CASSPLLGDYEQYF.

The chain is built from TRBV27 and TRBJ2-7; 10 positions agree with TRBD1. Germline values: CDR1 MNHEY, CDR2 SMNVEV (reference sequence). J was trimmed by 5 bases and V by 5 bases; bases with no gene match: 6. The CDR3 is 14 amino acids. The CDR3 coding sequence is TGTGCCAGCAGTCCAGGGACAGGGGCCAACGAGCAGTACTTC. Its protein is CASSPGTGANEQYF.